Presented here are 25 T cell receptor beta chains from one specimen sequenced in a study of T-cell reconstitution after alpha-beta-depleted transplantation in children. Using unique molecular identifiers, the investigators prepared the TCRbeta library. MiXCR was run by TCRdb on the PCR reads, yielding one entry per CDR3 protein. The sample shows 400,000 to 500,000 distinct CDR3 sequences, about a tenth of them seen only once. This sample comprised PBMCs from the stem cell graft donor, obtained from the stem cell graft. These TCRs come from a human donor who donated a stem cell graft to a child with acute myeloid leukemia.

The chain couples TRBV12-3 or TRBV12-4 to TRBJ1-4; possible D gene TRBD1, 5 bases. V was trimmed by 6 bases and J by 4 bases, leaving 12 bases between them. This CDR3 spans 14 amino acids. Here the CDR3 DNA reads TGTGCCAGCAGCAAAGGTGGGGGTAATGAAAAACTGTTTTTT. Translated, it gives CASSKGGGNEKLFF.

This clonotype was seen more than once but under ten times. V usage is TRBV4-1 and J usage is TRBJ2-4; D not certain. Germline V gene lookup returns CDR1 MGHRA and CDR2 YSYEKL. The CDR3 length is 16 residues. The germline V and J ends were trimmed by 4 bases and 4 bases, with 17 bases remaining between them. CDR3: CASSPRISGFKNIQYF. CDR3 nucleotide sequence: TGCGCCAGCAGCCCGCGGATCTCGGGTTTTAAAAACATTCAGTACTTC.

This clonotype was picked up many times. The chain carries TRBV7-8 and TRBJ2-1, with D perhaps TRBD1 or TRBD2 (5 bases each). The V and J ends lost 4 bases and 7 bases respectively, with 17 bases between them. CDR1 is SGHVS and CDR2 is FQNEAQ in the germline V gene. The length of the CDR3 is 15 residues. CDR3 sequence reads: CASSSPGPILNEQFF. CDR3 in DNA: TGTGCCAGCAGCTCCCCGGGACCGATTTTGAATGAGCAGTTCTTC.

The rearrangement links TRBV5-1 to TRBJ1-5; no clear D gene. The CDR3 totals 11 residues. Trimming cost V 4 bases and J 4 bases, with 3 bases left between them. Germline CDR1 and CDR2: SGHRS and YFSETQ. The DNA for the CDR3 is TGCGCCAGCAGCAAGAATCAGCCCCAGCATTTT. This translates into CASSKNQPQHF. Supplemented by reference TRBV5-1 and TRBJ1-5, the full variable domain reads KAGVTQTPRYLIKTRGQQVTLSCSPISGHRSVSWYQQTPGQGLQFLFEYFSETQRNKGNFPGRFSGRQFSNSRSEMNVSTLELGDSALYLCASSKNQPQHFGDGTRLSIL.

This clonotype appeared many times. The rearrangement joins TRBV29-1 to TRBJ2-2; D perhaps matches TRBD2 (5 bases). V lost 4 bases and J lost 3, with 9 bases in between. The germline V gene has CDR1 SQVTM and CDR2 ANQGSEA. The length of the CDR3 is 13 residues. The CDR3 DNA follows: TGCAGCGTTGCCGCGGGTTACACCGGGGAGCTGTTTTTT. It encodes CSVAAGYTGELFF.

This clonotype has only a few counts. The chain combines TRBV6-5 with TRBJ1-2, with D hard to call. The V gene's germline CDR1 is MNHEY and CDR2 SVGAGI. The V gene lost 2 bases and the J gene lost 0 bases, with 10 bases spanning the gap. The length of the CDR3 is 15 residues. In DNA, the CDR3 is TGTGCCAGCAGTTACCGGACGGAAGCTAACTATGGCTACACCTTC. Amino acid sequence: CASSYRTEANYGYTF.

The rearrangement links TRBV9 to TRBJ2-7, with TRBD2 as a possible D gene (7 bases). V was pared by 0 bases and J by 2 bases, with 12 bases between. This CDR3 has 15 residues. Germline assignment: CDR1 SGDLS and CDR2 YYNGEE. The DNA of the CDR3 is TGTGCCAGCAGCGTAGGGGGGGGCAGAGCCTACGAGCAGTACTTC. As protein: CASSVGGGRAYEQYF.

There are a few counts of this clonotype. The chain employs TRBV20-1 and TRBJ2-1; 10 bases agree with TRBD2. With V trimmed by 1 base and J by 9 bases, 12 bases remained unmatched. The CDR3 covers 16 residues. From germline, CDR1 is DFQATT and CDR2 SNEGSKA (reference sequence). CDR3 nucleotides: TGCAGTGCTAGAGGGGTGCTAGCGGGAGCCGGGGGTGAGCAGTTCTTC. Translating it yields CSARGVLAGAGGEQFF.

The rearrangement uses TRBV20-1 and TRBJ2-7; TRBD1 is a possible D gene (5 bases). The CDR3 runs 13 residues. V shed 3 bases and J shed 0 bases, with 9 bases lying between them. CDR1 and CDR2 from the germline V gene are DFQATT and SNEGSKA (reference sequence). The CDR3 DNA reads as TGCAGTGCTAGTGACAGAAGCTCCTACGAGCAGTACTTC. Its protein product is CSASDRSSYEQYF.

This clonotype occurred a few times. The chain carries TRBV2 and TRBJ2-4; 8 nucleotides line up with TRBD2. J gave up 2 bases and V 6 bases, and 12 bases lay outside the gene matches. The V gene's germline CDR1 is SNHLY and CDR2 FYNNEI. This CDR3 is 17 amino acids long. CDR3 bases: TGTGCCAGCAGGGAGGGTCTCCGGGAGGGTCCCAAAAACATTCAGTACTTC. Its protein is CASREGLREGPKNIQYF.

The gene calls are TRBV2 and TRBJ1-2; no firm D call. CDR3 length: 11 amino acids. V lost 3 bases and J 8 bases, leaving 7 bases between the germline ends. Germline assignment: CDR1 SNHLY and CDR2 FYNNEI. The CDR3, as DNA: TGTGCCAGCAGTGAGTCGGAAGGCTACACCTTC. It encodes CASSESEGYTF.

This clonotype was found many times. The V and J genes are TRBV7-3 and TRBJ2-1, with TRBD2 matching over 8 bases. CDR1 is SGHTA and CDR2 is FQGTGA in the germline V gene. The ends lost 5 bases at V and 9 bases at J; junction bases unmatched: 12. There are 15 residues in the CDR3. As DNA, the CDR3 is TGTGCCAGCAGCCCCCAAGGGGCTAGCGGGTCTGAGCAGTTCTTC. Translating gives CASSPQGASGSEQFF.

The genes are TRBV2 and TRBJ1-3; D unclear. Trimming left V 2 bases short and J 0 bases short, with 11 bases between. CDR1 and CDR2 (germline): SNHLY, FYNNEI. The length of the CDR3 is 16 residues. The CDR3 nucleotides are TGTGCCAGCAGTGAACATCCACTGGTCTCTGGAAACACCATATATTTT. This translates into CASSEHPLVSGNTIYF.

The V call is TRBV2, the J call TRBJ2-1; D unresolved. The CDR3 is made up of 10 amino acids. CDR1 is SNHLY and CDR2 is FYNNEI in the germline V gene. V lost 6 bases, J lost 10 bases, and 7 bases lay in between. As DNA, the CDR3 is TGTGCCAGCAGAACATCGGAGCAGTTCTTC. Its translation is CASRTSEQFF.

The J gene is TRBJ2-5, the V gene TRBV3-1; D is undetermined. This CDR3 is 16 amino acids long. V was clipped by 3 bases and J by 5 bases, with 19 bases between them. Per germline, CDR1 LGHDT and CDR2 YNNKEL (reference sequence). The CDR3 here is CASSQSQPARWETQYF. The CDR3, as DNA: TGTGCCAGCAGCCAGTCACAACCGGCCCGGTGGGAGACCCAGTACTTC.

The sample holds many counts of this clonotype. The rearrangement uses TRBV7-9 and TRBJ2-3; D possibly corresponds to TRBD2 (5 bases). The germline CDR1 and CDR2 sequences are SEHNR and FQNEAQ (reference sequence). Trimming took off 8 bases at V and 7 bases at J, with 19 bases between the two ends. CDR3 size: 14 residues. The CDR3 spells CASSTPQERNTQYF. In DNA form, the CDR3 reads TGTGCCAGCTCTACCCCTCAGGAGCGGAATACGCAGTATTTT.

This clonotype was counted a single time. The chain employs TRBV7-9 and TRBJ2-3; tentatively, D is TRBD2 (5 bases). This CDR3 has 12 residues. CDR1 SEHNR and CDR2 FQNEAQ come from the germline V gene (reference sequence). The V end lost 5 bases, the J end lost 12 bases, and 15 bases lay between the germline ends. This CDR3 is CASSLDSRLQYF. The CDR3 DNA sequence: TGTGCCAGCAGCCTGGACTCCCGGCTTCAGTATTTT.

V gene TRBV5-1 combines with J gene TRBJ1-6; TRBD1 matches at 7 bases. This CDR3 has 14 residues. CDR1 and CDR2 from the germline V gene are SGHRS and YFSETQ. Trimming took 4 bases from V and 9 from J; bases not matched to a gene: 7. The CDR3 DNA reads TGCGCCAGCAGCGACGGACAGGTCGGTTCACCCCTCCACTTT. Encoded protein: CASSDGQVGSPLHF.

This clonotype was detected a few times. The gene calls are TRBV7-6 and TRBJ2-2, with 9 bases fitting TRBD1. The CDR3 covers 13 residues. The V and J ends lost 5 bases and 10 bases, in that order; junction bases with no gene match: 5. The germline V gene encodes CDR1 SGHVS and CDR2 FNYEAQ. The CDR3 loop is CASSIQGALELFF. The CDR3 DNA reads TGTGCCAGCAGCATACAGGGGGCCTTGGAGCTGTTTTTT.

The chain joins TRBV18 to TRBJ2-6; D perhaps matches TRBD1 (6 bases). Germline V gene sequence: CDR1 KGHSH, CDR2 LQKENI. Trimming took off 1 base at V and 4 bases at J, with 14 bases between the two ends. This CDR3 comprises 17 residues. The CDR3 DNA reads TGTGCCAGCTCACCACTCGTCAGGGGAACCGGGGCCAACGTCCTGACTTTC. Translated, it gives CASSPLVRGTGANVLTF.

The chain joins TRBV7-2 to TRBJ2-1; D unresolved. The germline V gene has CDR1 SGHTA and CDR2 FQGNSA. Trimming stripped 2 bases from V and 0 bases from J, with 11 bases between. The CDR3 is made up of 16 amino acids. The CDR3 is CASSLLSRSSYNEQFF. DNA of the CDR3: TGTGCCAGCAGCTTACTCTCACGGAGCTCCTACAATGAGCAGTTCTTC.

The rearrangement links TRBV19 to TRBJ1-2, with 9 nucleotides matching TRBD1. V shed 6 bases and J 8 bases; nucleotides not matched to a gene: 7. This CDR3 contains 13 residues. Germline-derived CDR1 and CDR2 are LNHDA and SQIVND (reference sequence). This CDR3 reads CASRNTGGNGYTF. The CDR3 DNA follows: TGTGCCAGTAGGAATACAGGGGGCAACGGCTACACCTTC.

The rearrangement joins TRBV27 to TRBJ2-7, with D hard to call. From germline, CDR1 is MNHEY and CDR2 SMNVEV (reference sequence). The CDR3 spans 15 residues. Trimming took off 2 bases at V and 4 bases at J, with 15 bases between the two ends. Written as DNA, the CDR3 is TGTGCCAGCAGTTTAACTTTTGCACAGAGTTACGAGCAGTACTTC. Translated: CASSLTFAQSYEQYF.

The chain recombines TRBV4-3 with TRBJ2-7, with 9 bases lining up with TRBD2. Trimming cost V 0 bases and J 5 bases; bases outside gene matches: 8. The CDR3 has 16 residues. The germline V gene has CDR1 LGHNA and CDR2 YSLEER. The CDR3, as DNA: TGCGCCAGCAGCCAAGACGGGTTAGCGGGAGAAGACGAGCAGTACTTC. As protein: CASSQDGLAGEDEQYF.

This clonotype has ten or more counts. The gene calls are TRBV13 and TRBJ2-1; TRBD2 might be the D (5 bases). V shed 5 bases and J shed 0 bases, with 11 bases lying between them. The CDR3 length is 15 residues. Germline values: CDR1 PRHDT, CDR2 FYEKMQ (reference sequence). The CDR3 here is CASSPQRSSYNEQFF. CDR3 nucleotide sequence: TGTGCCAGCAGCCCCCAGCGGAGCTCCTACAATGAGCAGTTCTTC.